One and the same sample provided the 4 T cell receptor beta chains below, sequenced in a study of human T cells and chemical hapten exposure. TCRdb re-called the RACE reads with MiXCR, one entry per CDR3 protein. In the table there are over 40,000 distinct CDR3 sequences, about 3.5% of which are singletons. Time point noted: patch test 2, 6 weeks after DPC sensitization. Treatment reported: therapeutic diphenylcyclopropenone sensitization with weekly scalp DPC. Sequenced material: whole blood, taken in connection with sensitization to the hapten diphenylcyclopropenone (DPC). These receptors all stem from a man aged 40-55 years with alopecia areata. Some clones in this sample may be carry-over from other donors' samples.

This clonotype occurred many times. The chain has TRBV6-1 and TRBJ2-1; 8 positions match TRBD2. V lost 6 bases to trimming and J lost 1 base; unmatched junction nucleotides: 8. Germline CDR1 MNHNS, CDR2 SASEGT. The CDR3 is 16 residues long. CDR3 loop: CASRYMGLGSYNEQFF. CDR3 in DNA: TGTGCCAGCAGGTACATGGGACTAGGATCCTACAATGAGCAGTTCTTC.

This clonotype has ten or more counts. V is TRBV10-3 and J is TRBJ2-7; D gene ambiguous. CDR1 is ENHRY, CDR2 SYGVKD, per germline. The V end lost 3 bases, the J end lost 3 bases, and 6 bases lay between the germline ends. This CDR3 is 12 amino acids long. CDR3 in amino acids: CAISEGYYEQYF. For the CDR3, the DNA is TGTGCCATCAGTGAAGGGTACTACGAGCAGTACTTC.

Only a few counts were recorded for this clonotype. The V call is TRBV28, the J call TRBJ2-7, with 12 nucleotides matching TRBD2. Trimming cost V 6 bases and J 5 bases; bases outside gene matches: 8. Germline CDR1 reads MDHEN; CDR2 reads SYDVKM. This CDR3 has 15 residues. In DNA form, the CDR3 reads TGTGCCAGCAGGAACCGACTAGCGGGAGCCAACGAGCAGTACTTC. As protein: CASRNRLAGANEQYF.

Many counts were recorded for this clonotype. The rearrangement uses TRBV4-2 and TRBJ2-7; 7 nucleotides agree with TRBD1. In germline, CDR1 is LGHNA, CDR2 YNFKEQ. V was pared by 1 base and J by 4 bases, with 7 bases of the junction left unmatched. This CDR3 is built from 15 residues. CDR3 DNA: TGTGCCAGCAGCCAAGGTTTGGGACAGAGTTACGAGCAGTACTTC. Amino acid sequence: CASSQGLGQSYEQYF.